The 23 T cell receptor beta chains below come from one sample, sequenced in a study of shared clonotypes between healthy human individuals. The protocol was immunoSEQ multiplex PCR, while the TCRdb copy is restricted to in-frame clones and leaves out a portion. Among around 2.5 million clones listed, 90% to 95% were seen once. Input material: naive CD4+ T cells from PBMCs. The subset denotes: CD45RA+ positively selected. The receptors shown here come from a young man in good health. Some clones in this sample may be carry-over from other donors' samples.

V is TRBV2 and J is TRBJ2-7; a weak D match, TRBD1 (6 bases). V lost 7 bases and J lost 2, with 15 bases in between. Germline CDR1 and CDR2: SNHLY and FYNNEI. The CDR3 has 14 amino acids. The CDR3 DNA reads TGTGCCAGCAAGTCGGACAGAACCACCTACGAGCAGTACTTC. This translates into CASKSDRTTYEQYF.

For the CDR3, the DNA is TGCGCCAGCAGCTTGGGACTAGCGGGAGATCGGGATACGCAGTATTTT. Residues: CASSLGLAGDRDTQYF. V and J are TRBV5-1 and TRBJ2-3, with 12 nucleotides matching TRBD2. V lost 0 bases and J lost 6; bases outside the gene matches: 5. The CDR3 consists of 16 residues. The germline V gene encodes CDR1 SGHRS and CDR2 YFSETQ.

The rearrangement joins TRBV7-8 to TRBJ2-1; no clear D gene. V lost 2 bases and J 8 bases, leaving 10 bases between the germline ends. The germline V gene has CDR1 SGHVS and CDR2 FQNEAQ. The CDR3 is 13 amino acids. The CDR3: CASSLPRPDEQFF. The CDR3 bases are TGTGCCAGCAGCTTACCTAGACCTGATGAGCAGTTCTTC.

This clone has a single count. This chain joins TRBV9 and TRBJ2-3, with D possibly matching TRBD2 (5 bases). The germline gives CDR1 SGDLS, CDR2 YYNGEE. V was pared by 10 bases and J by 1 base, with 22 bases between. CDR3 length equals 16 residues. This CDR3 is CAPSERQKAGTDTQYF. CDR3 in DNA: TGTGCCCCTTCCGAGCGGCAAAAGGCGGGCACAGATACGCAGTATTTT.

This clone was observed a handful of times. Other nucleotide sequences from this sample produce the same CDR3. The V and J genes are TRBV5-4 and TRBJ1-1; the match to TRBD1 covers 8 bases. Germline values: CDR1 SGHNT, CDR2 YYREEE (reference sequence). CDR3 size: 12 residues. V was pared by 5 bases and J by 5 bases, with 2 bases of the junction left unmatched. In DNA form, the CDR3 reads TGTGCCAGCAGTCGGACAGGGACTGAAGCTTTCTTT. Protein sequence: CASSRTGTEAFF.

The chain is built from TRBV10-3 and TRBJ2-3; a possible D gene is TRBD2 (6 bases). CDR3 size: 19 residues. Trimming stripped 5 bases from V and 2 bases from J, with 26 bases between. Germline V CDR1 and CDR2: ENHRY, SYGVKD. CDR3 loop: CAISKHLDYQRRVTDTQYF. CDR3 sequence (DNA): TGTGCCATCAGTAAACACCTAGACTATCAACGGAGGGTCACAGATACGCAGTATTTT.

This chain links TRBV7-9 with TRBJ2-1, with 7 bases identical to TRBD2. The CDR3 is 13 amino acids. Losses at the gene ends were 5 bases for V and 9 bases for J; bases not matched to a gene: 7. Per the germline V gene, CDR1 is SEHNR and CDR2 is FQNEAQ (reference sequence). For the CDR3, the DNA is TGTGCCAGCAGCACCACTAGCGTGGGTGAGCAGTTCTTC. Encoded protein: CASSTTSVGEQFF.

The genes are TRBV15 and TRBJ2-4, with D possibly matching TRBD2 (7 bases). Germline values: CDR1 LNHNV, CDR2 YYDKDF (reference sequence). V was shortened by 3 bases and J by 0 bases, with 18 bases between the two germline ends. CDR3 size: 18 residues. CDR3 coding DNA: TGTGCCACCAGCAGGGGAGGGGGAGATGTGATAGCCAAAAACATTCAGTACTTC. It translates to CATSRGGGDVIAKNIQYF.

This clone appeared a single time. The rearrangement joins TRBV6-5 to TRBJ2-5; 8 bases fit TRBD2. Trimming at V came to 6 bases and at J to 2 bases, leaving 8 bases not matched to a gene. CDR1 is MNHEY and CDR2 is SVGAGI in the germline V gene. CDR3 length equals 15 residues. The CDR3 DNA sequence: TGTGCCAGCAGCTACGATACGGGAGGGCAAGAGACCCAGTACTTC. Encoded protein: CASSYDTGGQETQYF.

The V call is TRBV5-5, the J call TRBJ1-2, with 8 bases identical to TRBD1. Unmatched junction bases numbered 3, after V lost 0 bases and J lost 5 bases. The CDR3 spans 14 residues. Germline V gene lookup returns CDR1 SGHKS and CDR2 YYEKEE (reference sequence). CDR3 bases: TGTGCCAGCAGCTTGGCGCAGGGGGCGTATGGCTACACCTTC. This codes for CASSLAQGAYGYTF.

J is TRBJ2-7 and V is TRBV6-5; the match to TRBD2 covers 8 bases. The V segment lost 6 bases and the J segment 2 bases; nucleotides outside the gene matches: 6. The V gene's germline CDR1 is MNHEY and CDR2 SVGAGI. The CDR3 spans 14 residues. The CDR3, as DNA: TGTGCCAGCAGGAAGCCGGGACTAGCCTACGAGCAGTACTTC. This codes for CASRKPGLAYEQYF.

The J gene is TRBJ2-6, the V gene TRBV5-1; D may be TRBD2 (6 bases). V lost 2 bases and J lost 0, with 18 bases in between. The CDR3 length is 19 residues. CDR1 is SGHRS, CDR2 YFSETQ, per germline. DNA of the CDR3: TGCGCCAGCAGCTTAGGGTACGGGACTCACTCCTCTGGGGCCAACGTCCTGACTTTC. Protein sequence: CASSLGYGTHSSGANVLTF.

This chain links TRBV19 with TRBJ2-6; D call uncertain. The CDR3 runs to 14 residues. The V end was cut by 8 bases, the J end by 11 bases, with 19 bases between. The V gene's germline CDR1 is LNHDA and CDR2 SQIVND (reference sequence). CDR3 DNA sequence: TGTGCCAGTTTGTCCCGCGGCTCCTTGGACGTCCTGACTTTC. Protein sequence: CASLSRGSLDVLTF.

In DNA form, the CDR3 reads TGTGCCAGCATTCACGGGGCGGGAGTGAGTCCCAATGAGCAGTTCTTC. It is translated as CASIHGAGVSPNEQFF. This chain links TRBV7-9 with TRBJ2-1; 7 bases align to TRBD2. Germline values: CDR1 SEHNR, CDR2 FQNEAQ (reference sequence). V lost 7 bases, J lost 6 bases, and 15 bases stayed unmatched. This CDR3 contains 16 residues.

The chain links TRBV6-6 to TRBJ1-1; D unresolved. Looked up from germline, CDR1 is MNHNY and CDR2 is SVGAGI (reference sequence). The CDR3 spans 13 residues. V was clipped by 2 bases and J by 1 base, with 5 bases between them. The CDR3 loop is CASSYQANTEAFF. In DNA, the CDR3 is TGTGCCAGCAGTTACCAGGCGAACACTGAAGCTTTCTTT.

Concerning this clone itself: This sample includes further DNA sequences coding for the same CDR3. The rearrangement uses TRBV5-6 and TRBJ2-7; 12 bases line up with TRBD2. This CDR3 spans 14 amino acids. Germline V gene data show CDR1 as SGHDT and CDR2 as YYEEEE. Unmatched junction bases numbered 1, after V lost 3 bases and J lost 3 bases. The CDR3 reads CASSSTSGSYEQYF. CDR3 sequence (DNA): TGTGCCAGCAGCTCGACTAGCGGGAGCTACGAGCAGTACTTC.

The gene calls are TRBV4-2 and TRBJ2-7, with TRBD2 matching 9 bases. J was trimmed by 3 bases and V by 5 bases; bases with no gene match: 5. The germline V gene has CDR1 LGHNA and CDR2 YNFKEQ. The CDR3 contains 14 residues. The CDR3 coding sequence is TGTGCCAGCAGCATAGCGGGAGAAGTCTACGAGCAGTACTTC. This codes for CASSIAGEVYEQYF.

The rearrangement uses TRBV4-1 and TRBJ2-7; TRBD1 or TRBD2 may be the D gene (6 bases each). CDR1 and CDR2 from the germline V gene are MGHRA and YSYEKL. V was clipped by 0 bases and J by 0 bases, with 15 bases between them. This CDR3 is 17 amino acids long. The CDR3 DNA reads as TGCGCCAGCAGCCAAGAAGGTCGGGGGCCGAGCTCCTACGAGCAGTACTTC. Residues: CASSQEGRGPSSYEQYF.

This rearrangement joins TRBV28 to TRBJ2-2; 9 positions agree with TRBD2. From germline, CDR1 is MDHEN and CDR2 SYDVKM. Germline trimming cut 3 bases from V and 7 bases from J; bases unmatched to any gene: 9. The CDR3 is 16 residues long. The CDR3 region has the DNA TGTGCCAGCAGTTTTTTGGCGGGAGGGCCCAACGGGGAGCTGTTTTTT. It is translated as CASSFLAGGPNGELFF.

This chain links TRBV5-6 with TRBJ2-5; TRBD1 is a possible D gene (6 bases). The CDR3 contains 14 residues. Trimming left V 2 bases short and J 2 bases short, with 10 bases between. Per the germline V gene, CDR1 is SGHDT and CDR2 is YYEEEE. This CDR3 is CASSFDRLQETQYF. CDR3 sequence (DNA): TGTGCCAGCAGCTTTGACAGGTTACAAGAGACCCAGTACTTC.

The chain employs TRBV11-1 and TRBJ2-3, with 9 bases fitting TRBD2. The V gene's germline CDR1 is SGHAT and CDR2 FQDESV (reference sequence). V shed 3 bases, J shed 2 bases, and the junction held 6 bases outside the gene matches. CDR3 length: 16 amino acids. The CDR3 sequence: CASSFSSGKITDTQYF. In nucleotides, the CDR3 is TGTGCCAGCAGCTTCTCTAGCGGGAAGATCACAGATACGCAGTATTTT.

This chain connects TRBV11-2 to TRBJ2-7; possibly TRBD1 for D (6 bases). Between the trimmed V and J ends, which lost 3 bases and 0 bases, there was a span of 12 bases. The CDR3 totals 15 residues. Per germline, CDR1 SGHAT and CDR2 FQNNGV. The CDR3 DNA follows: TGTGCCAGCAGCTTTTCAGGGGAAAGCTCCTACGAGCAGTACTTC. Its protein is CASSFSGESSYEQYF.

The chain links TRBV28 to TRBJ2-6; D perhaps matches TRBD2 (5 bases). V lost 3 bases to trimming and J lost 3 bases, with 12 bases between them. This CDR3 has 16 amino acids. The germline V gene has CDR1 MDHEN and CDR2 SYDVKM. CDR3 residues: CASSLPAGNGANVLTF. CDR3 nucleotides: TGTGCCAGCAGTTTGCCGGCGGGTAATGGGGCCAACGTCCTGACTTTC.